Listed below are T cell receptor beta chains from one sample, sequenced in a study of blood T cell repertoires in COVID-19. Here immunoSEQ multiplex PCR was the method, and the copy in TCRdb shows in-frame clones only, minus some. The sample has around 85,000 clones; about 84% are singletons. The specimen sequenced was peripheral blood. The receptor set was obtained from a man aged 50 to 60 with active COVID-19. Each CDR3 is given with its conserved first and last residue. Each record gives: clone size, J gene, V gene, D gene, CDR3 protein, CDR3 DNA. A D gene is named only where the DNA matches it firmly. Size is omitted from some rows. Given values are once, few, many or a class for expanded clones.

abundance: NA; j_gene: TRBJ2-5; v_gene: TRBV3-1/TRBV3-2; d_gene: NA; CDR3aa: CASSQGGNQETQYF; CDR3nt: TGTGCCAGCAGCCAAGGCGGCAACCAAGAGACCCAGTACTTC
abundance: NA; j_gene: TRBJ1-2; v_gene: TRBV5-4; d_gene: NA; CDR3aa: CASSRLAGKRSYTF; CDR3nt: TGTGCCAGCAGCCGGCTGGCAGGGAAGAGGAGCTACACCTTC
abundance: few; j_gene: TRBJ1-5; v_gene: TRBV7-8; d_gene: NA; CDR3aa: CASSSSHVAQGFGQPQHF; CDR3nt: TGTGCCAGCAGCTCCTCTCATGTAGCCCAAGGTTTTGGTCAGCCCCAGCATTTT
abundance: NA; j_gene: TRBJ2-1; v_gene: TRBV7-3; d_gene: TRBD1; CDR3aa: CASSRGQGNEQFF; CDR3nt: TGTGCCAGCAGCCGGGGACAGGGCAATGAGCAGTTCTTC
abundance: once; j_gene: TRBJ2-4; v_gene: TRBV3-1/TRBV3-2; d_gene: TRBD1; CDR3aa: CASSLGQGHIQYF; CDR3nt: TGTGCCAGCAGCCTTGGACAGGGCCACATTCAGTACTTC
abundance: NA; j_gene: TRBJ2-7; v_gene: TRBV2; d_gene: TRBD2; CDR3aa: CATEGGQTYEQYF; CDR3nt: TGTGCCACCGAGGGAGGGCAAACCTACGAGCAGTACTTC
abundance: NA; j_gene: TRBJ1-5; v_gene: TRBV18; d_gene: NA; CDR3aa: CASSPPGNQPQHF; CDR3nt: TGTGCCAGCTCACCCCCGGGAAATCAGCCCCAGCATTTT
abundance: once; j_gene: TRBJ2-7; v_gene: TRBV5-6; d_gene: TRBD2; CDR3aa: CASSLTSGSRYEQYF; CDR3nt: TGTGCCAGCAGTTTGACTAGCGGGAGCCGGTACGAGCAGTACTTC
abundance: few; j_gene: TRBJ2-7; v_gene: TRBV10-3; d_gene: TRBD1; CDR3aa: CAISEGQGYYEQYF; CDR3nt: TGTGCCATCAGTGAGGGACAGGGGTATTACGAGCAGTACTTC
abundance: NA; j_gene: TRBJ2-5; v_gene: TRBV28; d_gene: TRBD2; CDR3aa: CASSVLAGLSQETQYF; CDR3nt: TGTGCCAGCAGTGTATTAGCGGGGCTAAGCCAAGAGACCCAGTACTTC
abundance: NA; j_gene: TRBJ2-2; v_gene: TRBV19; d_gene: NA; CDR3aa: CASSILTGELFF; CDR3nt: TGTGCCAGTAGTATCCTCACCGGGGAGCTGTTTTTT
abundance: NA; j_gene: TRBJ1-6; v_gene: TRBV11-2; d_gene: NA; CDR3aa: CASRFRGNSPLHF; CDR3nt: TGTGCCAGCAGATTCAGGGGCAACTCACCCCTCCACTTT
abundance: NA; j_gene: TRBJ2-5; v_gene: TRBV7-3; d_gene: TRBD1; CDR3aa: CASSPIPGQGFETQYF; CDR3nt: TGTGCCAGCAGTCCAATACCGGGACAGGGTTTCGAGACCCAGTACTTC
abundance: once; j_gene: TRBJ2-6; v_gene: TRBV19; d_gene: NA; CDR3aa: CASDSRGSGANVLTF; CDR3nt: TGTGCCAGTGACTCCAGGGGCTCTGGGGCCAACGTCCTGACTTTC
abundance: NA; j_gene: TRBJ1-3; v_gene: TRBV3-1/TRBV3-2; d_gene: NA; CDR3aa: CASSLQWGAGNTIYF; CDR3nt: TGTGCCAGCAGCCTACAGTGGGGAGCCGGAAACACCATATATTTT
abundance: NA; j_gene: TRBJ2-3; v_gene: TRBV6-6; d_gene: NA; CDR3aa: CASRPAGASTDTQYF; CDR3nt: TGTGCCAGCAGACCTGCGGGGGCTAGCACAGATACGCAGTATTTT
abundance: NA; j_gene: TRBJ2-2; v_gene: TRBV19; d_gene: TRBD2; CDR3aa: CASSMRLAGGANTGELFF; CDR3nt: TGTGCCAGTAGTATGCGGCTAGCGGGGGGGGCGAACACCGGGGAGCTGTTTTTT
abundance: NA; j_gene: TRBJ1-2; v_gene: TRBV15; d_gene: NA; CDR3aa: CATSRDQNYGYTF; CDR3nt: TGTGCCACCAGCAGAGATCAAAACTATGGCTACACCTTC
abundance: NA; j_gene: TRBJ1-2; v_gene: TRBV4-2; d_gene: NA; CDR3aa: CASSQEETTISYGYTF; CDR3nt: TGTGCCAGCAGCCAAGAAGAGACCACTATCTCCTATGGCTACACCTTC
abundance: NA; j_gene: TRBJ2-5; v_gene: TRBV6-1; d_gene: TRBD1; CDR3aa: CASSELVGTASETQYF; CDR3nt: TGTGCCAGCAGTGAACTCGTCGGGACAGCCTCAGAGACCCAGTACTTC
abundance: NA; j_gene: TRBJ2-4; v_gene: TRBV5-4; d_gene: NA; CDR3aa: CASSAAGSRSAKNIQYF; CDR3nt: TGTGCCAGCAGCGCGGCGGGGAGTCGGTCGGCCAAAAACATTCAGTACTTC
abundance: NA; j_gene: TRBJ2-7; v_gene: TRBV7-8; d_gene: TRBD2; CDR3aa: CASSYGTSGTYEQYF; CDR3nt: TGTGCCAGCAGCTATGGGACTAGCGGGACCTACGAGCAGTACTTC